Reported below is one TCR beta chain. The germline gives CDR1 SGHRS, CDR2 YFSETQ. There are 14 residues in the CDR3. The V segment lost 4 bases and the J segment 9 bases; nucleotides outside the gene matches: 10. This record comes from a study of T-cell memory formation after mild COVID-19. TCRdb reanalysed the 5' RACE reads using MiXCR and keeps one entry per CDR3 protein. This sample carries approximately 210,000 distinct CDR3 sequences, around 26% of them seen once, and the ten largest clones take 9.5% to 12%. The sequence derives from an adult woman who had mild COVID-19 (a few samples of this study predate the infection). Cell type and time point are not known. The sample comprised PBMCs or a T cell subset sorted from them (not recorded which). This chain links TRBV5-1 with TRBJ2-5, with 9 bases identical to TRBD1. The CDR3 loop reads CASSPGQGNRAQYF. CDR3 sequence (DNA): TGCGCCAGCAGCCCGGGACAGGGAAATCGGGCCCAGTACTTC.